The clone carrying this T cell receptor beta chain has at least ten counts. Antigen specificity is unknown. CDR1 and CDR2 (germline): SEHNR, FQNEAQ (reference sequence). Trimming took off 2 bases at V and 6 bases at J, with 8 bases between the two ends. There are 13 residues in the CDR3. Time point defined: newly diagnosed GD, antithyroid drugs for less than 3 months. RNA isolated from PBMCs was used to make the TCR library. An endocrinology department located in Xi'an, China, was where the patients came from. The data derive from a study of regulatory T cells in long-lasting Graves disease. Relying on iRepertoire HTBI primers and Arm-PCR of CDR3 regions, the team built TCR beta libraries. TCRdb independently ran MiXCR on the multiplex PCR reads; one entry per CDR3 protein. The table shows 400,000 to 550,000 distinct CDR3 sequences, with about a sixth occurring only once. General observations from the study: TRBV28 was favored in persistent disease, as were TRBJ1-2 and TRBJ2-5.

The same data also contributed to another study, on T cells in Graves' hyperthyroidism and ophthalmopathy. Per that paper: Uncontrolled infection, other autoimmune disease, pregnancy and lactation each barred patients from inclusion.

The chain employs TRBV7-9 and TRBJ2-1; D not certain. This specimen was peripheral blood mononuclear cells (PBMCs), taken at new diagnosis, from a patient treated with antithyroid drugs. This clonotype was sampled from a woman aged 18-30 years with Graves disease. CDR3: CASSLLDFNEQFF. CDR3 in DNA: TGTGCCAGCAGCTTACTGGATTTCAATGAGCAGTTCTTC.